The 8 T cell receptor beta chains reported below all come from one sample, sequenced in a study of blood T cell repertoires in COVID-19. Method: immunoSEQ multiplex PCR; TCRdb's copy keeps in-frame clones and lacks some. The sample lists roughly 310,000 clones; 89% were seen once. The sequenced material came from PBMCs or T cells enriched from blood (not recorded which). The receptors derive from a woman in her 40s who had recovered from COVID-19.

CDR3 amino acids: CASSYGGGAAYNEQFF. The DNA of the CDR3 is TGTGCCAGCAGTTACGGCGGGGGGGCCGCCTACAATGAGCAGTTCTTC. The chain links TRBV6-5 to TRBJ2-1; 9 bases fit TRBD2. Germline V lookup: CDR1 MNHEY, CDR2 SVGAGI. With 2 bases clipped from V and 2 bases from J, the junction kept 4 bases outside the gene matches. The length of the CDR3 is 16 residues.

The V and J genes are TRBV11-2 and TRBJ2-2; TRBD1 might be the D (6 bases). The CDR3 spans 15 residues. Germline values: CDR1 SGHAT, CDR2 FQNNGV. V lost 4 bases and J lost 0, with 9 bases in between. As DNA, the CDR3 is TGTGCCAGCAGCTCAACAGGGACGAACACCGGGGAGCTGTTTTTT. It is translated as CASSSTGTNTGELFF.

This chain links TRBV4-3 with TRBJ2-7; TRBD2 matches 11 bases. The germline gives CDR1 LGHNA, CDR2 YSLEER. V trimming: 3 bases; J trimming: 4 bases; junction bases outside the gene matches: 2. The CDR3 extends over 14 amino acids. Here the CDR3 reads CASSHTSGSYEQYF. The CDR3 nucleotides are TGCGCCAGCAGCCACACTAGCGGGAGTTACGAGCAGTACTTC.

CDR3 loop: CASSPSSPEQFF. CDR3 sequence (DNA): TGTGCCAGCAGCCCGTCTAGCCCCGAGCAGTTCTTC. The chain couples TRBV7-8 to TRBJ2-1, with D perhaps matching TRBD2 (5 bases). This CDR3 comprises 12 residues. V was clipped by 5 bases and J by 10 bases, with 12 bases between them. The germline V gene has CDR1 SGHVS and CDR2 FQNEAQ.

The CDR3 bases are TGTGCCAGCAGCTTAGAGGGTCGGACTCTAAGGACAGATACGCAGTATTTT. Its protein is CASSLEGRTLRTDTQYF. The chain carries TRBV7-3 and TRBJ2-3; a possible D gene is TRBD2 (5 bases). Germline CDR1 and CDR2: SGHTA and FQGTGA. V lost 2 bases and J 3 bases, leaving 18 bases between the germline ends. This CDR3 comprises 17 residues.

The chain couples TRBV5-1 to TRBJ1-3, with D possibly being TRBD1 (5 bases). CDR1 is SGHRS, CDR2 YFSETQ, per germline. The CDR3 covers 14 residues. Deletions cut 0 bases from V and 3 bases from J, with 7 bases between. Written as DNA, the CDR3 is TGCGCCAGCAGCTTGGGGCAGGGTGGAAACACCATATATTTT. Translation gives CASSLGQGGNTIYF.

J is TRBJ1-1 and V is TRBV7-9; perhaps TRBD1 as D (5 bases). The germline V gene has CDR1 SEHNR and CDR2 FQNEAQ (reference sequence). This CDR3 contains 13 residues. V shed 3 bases and J shed 1 base, with 6 bases lying between them. The CDR3: CASSFGGNTEAFF. The CDR3 coding sequence is TGTGCCAGCAGCTTCGGGGGGAACACTGAAGCTTTCTTT.

The chain combines TRBV18 with TRBJ2-5, with D hard to call. V was cut by 0 bases and J by 4 bases, with 12 bases left in between. Germline-derived CDR1 and CDR2 are KGHSH and LQKENI. The CDR3 contains 15 residues. This CDR3 is CASSPPYSRGETQYF. The CDR3, as DNA: TGTGCCAGCTCACCACCATACTCCCGAGGAGAGACCCAGTACTTC.